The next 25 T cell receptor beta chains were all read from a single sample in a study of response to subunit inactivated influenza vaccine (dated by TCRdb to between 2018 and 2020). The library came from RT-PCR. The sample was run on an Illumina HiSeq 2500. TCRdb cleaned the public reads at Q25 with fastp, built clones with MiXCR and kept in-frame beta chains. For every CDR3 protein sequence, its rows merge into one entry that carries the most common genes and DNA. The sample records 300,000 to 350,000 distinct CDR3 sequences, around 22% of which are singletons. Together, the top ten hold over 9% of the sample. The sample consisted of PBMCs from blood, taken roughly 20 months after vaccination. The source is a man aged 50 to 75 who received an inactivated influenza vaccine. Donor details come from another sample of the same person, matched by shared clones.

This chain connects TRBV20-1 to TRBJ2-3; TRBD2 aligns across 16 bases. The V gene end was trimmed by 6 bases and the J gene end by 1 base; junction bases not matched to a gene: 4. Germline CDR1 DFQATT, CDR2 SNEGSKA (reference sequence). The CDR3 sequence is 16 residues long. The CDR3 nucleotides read TGCAGTGCCGTTGGGACTAGCGGGAGGGGCACAGATACGCAGTATTTT. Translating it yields CSAVGTSGRGTDTQYF.

In DNA form, the CDR3 reads TGCAGCGTGGGGAGAGCCTACGAGCAGTACTTC. It yields the protein CSVGRAYEQYF. The chain is built from TRBV29-1 and TRBJ2-7; possibly TRBD2 for D (5 bases). Between the trimmed V and J ends, which lost 6 bases and 2 bases, there was a span of 8 bases. The CDR3 covers 11 residues. Germline V gives CDR1 SQVTM, CDR2 ANQGSEA.

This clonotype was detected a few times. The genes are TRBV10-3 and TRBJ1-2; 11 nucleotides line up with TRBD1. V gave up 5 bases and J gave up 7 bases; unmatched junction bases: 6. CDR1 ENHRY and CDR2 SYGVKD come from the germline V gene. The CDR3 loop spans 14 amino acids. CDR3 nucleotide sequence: TGTGCCATCAGTACTGGACAGGGGGCGGTTGGCTACACCTTC. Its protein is CAISTGQGAVGYTF.

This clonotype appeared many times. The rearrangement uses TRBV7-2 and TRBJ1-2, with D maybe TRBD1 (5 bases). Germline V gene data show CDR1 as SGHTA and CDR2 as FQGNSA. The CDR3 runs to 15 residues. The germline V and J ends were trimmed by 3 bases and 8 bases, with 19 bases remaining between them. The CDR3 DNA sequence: TGTGCCAGCAGCTTTCAGCGGACGGGGGAGGGGGGCTACACCTTC. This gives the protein CASSFQRTGEGGYTF. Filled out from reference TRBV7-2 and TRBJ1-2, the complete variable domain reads GAGVSQSPSNKVTEKGKDVELRCDPISGHTALYWYRQSLGQGLEFLIYFQGNSAPDKSGLPSDRFSAERTGGSVSTLTIQRTQQEDSAVYLCASSFQRTGEGGYTFGSGTRLTVV.

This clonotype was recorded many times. DNA for the CDR3: TGTGCCAGCTCACCCCGAAATGGCAGGTCCTATGGCTACACCTTC. Protein sequence: CASSPRNGRSYGYTF. V and J are TRBV18 and TRBJ1-2; D remains unclear. Germline V gene data show CDR1 as KGHSH and CDR2 as LQKENI. V lost 3 bases, J lost 4 bases, and 15 bases lay in between. This CDR3 is 15 amino acids long. Looking up the rest from reference TRBV18 and TRBJ1-2 gives the full variable domain: NAGVMQNPRHLVRRRGQEARLRCSPMKGHSHVYWYRQLPEEGLKFMVYLQKENIIDESGMPKERFSAEFPKEGPSILRIQQVVRGDSAAYFCASSPRNGRSYGYTFGSGTRLTVV.

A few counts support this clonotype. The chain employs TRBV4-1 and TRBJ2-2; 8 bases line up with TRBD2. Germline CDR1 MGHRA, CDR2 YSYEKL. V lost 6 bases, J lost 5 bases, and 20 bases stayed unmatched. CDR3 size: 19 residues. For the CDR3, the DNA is TGCGCCAGCAGGCGGCTCCCCGGACCAGCGGGGGCAGGGACCGGGGAGCTGTTTTTT. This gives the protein CASRRLPGPAGAGTGELFF.

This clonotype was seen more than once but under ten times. CDR3 region: CASSLDRGRRLERGYTF. CDR3 nucleotides: TGTGCCAGCAGCTTAGACAGGGGGAGGCGACTGGAGCGCGGCTACACCTTC. This chain links TRBV7-9 with TRBJ1-2, with 8 bases identical to TRBD1. Trimming cost V 1 base and J 8 bases; bases outside gene matches: 15. This CDR3 comprises 17 residues. Germline values: CDR1 SEHNR, CDR2 FQNEAQ (reference sequence).

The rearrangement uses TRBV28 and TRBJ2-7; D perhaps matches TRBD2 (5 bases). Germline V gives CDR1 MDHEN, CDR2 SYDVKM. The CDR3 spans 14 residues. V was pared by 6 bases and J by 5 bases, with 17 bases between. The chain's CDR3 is CASSPPPGINEQYF. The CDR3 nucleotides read TGTGCCAGCAGCCCACCCCCCGGGATTAACGAGCAGTACTTC.

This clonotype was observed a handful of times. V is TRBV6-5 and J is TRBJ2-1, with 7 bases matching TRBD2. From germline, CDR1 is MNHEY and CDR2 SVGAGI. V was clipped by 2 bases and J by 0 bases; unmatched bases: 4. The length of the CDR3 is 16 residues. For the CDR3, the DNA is TGTGCCAGCAGTTACACCGGGGGGTCCTCCTACAATGAGCAGTTCTTC. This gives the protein CASSYTGGSSYNEQFF.

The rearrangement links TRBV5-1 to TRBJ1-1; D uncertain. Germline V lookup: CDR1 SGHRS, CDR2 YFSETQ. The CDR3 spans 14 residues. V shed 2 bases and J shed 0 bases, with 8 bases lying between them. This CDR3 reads CASSFDILNTEAFF. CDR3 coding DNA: TGCGCCAGCAGCTTCGACATATTGAACACTGAAGCTTTCTTT. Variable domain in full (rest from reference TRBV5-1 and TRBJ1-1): KAGVTQTPRYLIKTRGQQVTLSCSPISGHRSVSWYQQTPGQGLQFLFEYFSETQRNKGNFPGRFSGRQFSNSRSEMNVSTLELGDSALYLCASSFDILNTEAFFGQGTRLTVV.

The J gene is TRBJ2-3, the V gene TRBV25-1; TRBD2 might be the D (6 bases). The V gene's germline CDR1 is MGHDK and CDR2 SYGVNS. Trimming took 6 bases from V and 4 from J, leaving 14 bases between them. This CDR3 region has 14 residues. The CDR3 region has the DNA TGTGCCAGCAGCGAACCCCGGGGGTCAGATACGCAGTATTTT. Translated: CASSEPRGSDTQYF.

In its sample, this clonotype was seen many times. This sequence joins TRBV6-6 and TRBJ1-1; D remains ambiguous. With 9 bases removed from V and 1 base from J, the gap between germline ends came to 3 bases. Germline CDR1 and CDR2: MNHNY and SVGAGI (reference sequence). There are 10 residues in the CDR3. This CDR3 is CASGNTEAFF. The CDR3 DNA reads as TGTGCCAGTGGGAACACTGAAGCTTTCTTT.

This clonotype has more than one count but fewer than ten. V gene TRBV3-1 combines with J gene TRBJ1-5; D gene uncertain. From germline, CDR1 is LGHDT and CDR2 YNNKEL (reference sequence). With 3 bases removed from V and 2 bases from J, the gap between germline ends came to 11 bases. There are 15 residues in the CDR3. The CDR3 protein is CASSHSPRGNQPQHF. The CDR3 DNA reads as TGTGCCAGCAGCCATTCCCCTAGGGGCAATCAGCCCCAGCATTTT.

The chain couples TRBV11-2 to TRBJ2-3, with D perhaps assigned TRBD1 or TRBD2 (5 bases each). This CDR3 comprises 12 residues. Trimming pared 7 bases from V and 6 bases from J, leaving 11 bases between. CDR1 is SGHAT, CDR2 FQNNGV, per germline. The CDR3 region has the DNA TGTGCCAGCACCACGGGGCATGATACGCAGTATTTT. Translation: CASTTGHDTQYF.

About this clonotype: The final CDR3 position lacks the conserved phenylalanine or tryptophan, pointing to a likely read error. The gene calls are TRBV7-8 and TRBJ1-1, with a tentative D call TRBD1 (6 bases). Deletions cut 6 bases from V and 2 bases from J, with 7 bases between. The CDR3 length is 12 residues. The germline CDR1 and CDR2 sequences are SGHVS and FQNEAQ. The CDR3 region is CASRGANTEAFY. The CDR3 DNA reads TGTGCCAGCAGGGGGGCCAACACTGAAGCTTTCTAT.

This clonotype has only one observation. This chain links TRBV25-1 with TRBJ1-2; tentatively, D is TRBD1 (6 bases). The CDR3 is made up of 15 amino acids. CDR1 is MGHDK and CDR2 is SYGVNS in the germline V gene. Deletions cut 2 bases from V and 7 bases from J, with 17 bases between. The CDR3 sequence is CASSEGVTGRGGYTF. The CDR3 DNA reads TGTGCCAGCAGTGAAGGAGTTACAGGGCGGGGTGGCTACACCTTC.

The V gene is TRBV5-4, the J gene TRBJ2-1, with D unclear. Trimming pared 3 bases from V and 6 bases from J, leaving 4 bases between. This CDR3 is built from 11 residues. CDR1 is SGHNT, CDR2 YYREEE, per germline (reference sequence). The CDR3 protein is CASSWSNEQFF. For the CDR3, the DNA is TGTGCCAGCAGCTGGAGCAATGAGCAGTTCTTC.

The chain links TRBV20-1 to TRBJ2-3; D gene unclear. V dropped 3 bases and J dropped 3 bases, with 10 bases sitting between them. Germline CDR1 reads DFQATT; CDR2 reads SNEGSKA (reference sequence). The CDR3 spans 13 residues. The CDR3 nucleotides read TGCAGTGCTAGTCCAGTGGGGACAGATACGCAGTATTTT. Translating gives CSASPVGTDTQYF.

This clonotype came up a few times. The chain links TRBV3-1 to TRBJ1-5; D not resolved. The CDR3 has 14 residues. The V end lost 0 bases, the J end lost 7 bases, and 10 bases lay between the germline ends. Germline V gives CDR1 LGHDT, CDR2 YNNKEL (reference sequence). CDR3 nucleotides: TGTGCCAGCAGCCAAGATAGATCCAGGCAGCCCCAGCATTTT. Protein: CASSQDRSRQPQHF.

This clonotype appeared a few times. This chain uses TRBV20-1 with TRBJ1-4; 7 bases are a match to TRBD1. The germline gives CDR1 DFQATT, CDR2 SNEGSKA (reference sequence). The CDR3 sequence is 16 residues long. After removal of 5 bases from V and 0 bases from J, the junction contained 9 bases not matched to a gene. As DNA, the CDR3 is TGCAGTGCTCGGGACAGAAGTATTTCAACTAATGAAAAACTGTTTTTT. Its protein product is CSARDRSISTNEKLFF.

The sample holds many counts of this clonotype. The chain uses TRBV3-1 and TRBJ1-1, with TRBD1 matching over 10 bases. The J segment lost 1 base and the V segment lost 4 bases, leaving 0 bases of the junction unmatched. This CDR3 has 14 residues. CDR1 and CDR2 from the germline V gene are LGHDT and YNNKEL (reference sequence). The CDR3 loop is CASSRDRGNTEAFF. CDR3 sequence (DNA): TGTGCCAGCAGCCGGGACAGGGGGAACACTGAAGCTTTCTTT.

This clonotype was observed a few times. The CDR3 is CASSLASSSGSITGELFF. CDR3 coding DNA: TGTGCCAGCAGCTTGGCCAGCTCTAGCGGGAGTATCACCGGGGAGCTGTTTTTT. The chain is built from TRBV5-4 and TRBJ2-2, with 10 bases matching TRBD2. The CDR3 spans 18 residues. The junction had 9 bases not matched to a gene; V was cut back by 0 bases and J by 4 bases. Germline V gives CDR1 SGHNT, CDR2 YYREEE (reference sequence).

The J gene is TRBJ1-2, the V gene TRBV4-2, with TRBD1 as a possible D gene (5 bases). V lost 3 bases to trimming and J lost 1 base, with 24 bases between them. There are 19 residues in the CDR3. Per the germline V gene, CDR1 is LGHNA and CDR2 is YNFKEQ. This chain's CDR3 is CASSHQGTLEGSLNYGYTF. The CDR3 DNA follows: TGTGCCAGCAGCCATCAGGGAACGTTAGAAGGTTCGCTTAACTATGGCTACACCTTC.

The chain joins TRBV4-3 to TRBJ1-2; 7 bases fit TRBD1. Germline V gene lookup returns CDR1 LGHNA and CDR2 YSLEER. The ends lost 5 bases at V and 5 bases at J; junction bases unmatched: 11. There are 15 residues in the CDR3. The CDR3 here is CASSEGRGKQYGYTF. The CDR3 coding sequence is TGCGCCAGCAGCGAGGGCAGGGGGAAGCAGTATGGCTACACCTTC.

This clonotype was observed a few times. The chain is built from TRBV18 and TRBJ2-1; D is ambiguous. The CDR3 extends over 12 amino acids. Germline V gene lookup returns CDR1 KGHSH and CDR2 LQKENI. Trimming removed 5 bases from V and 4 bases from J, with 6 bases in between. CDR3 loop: CASSKDYNEQFF. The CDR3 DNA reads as TGTGCCAGCTCAAAGGATTACAATGAGCAGTTCTTC. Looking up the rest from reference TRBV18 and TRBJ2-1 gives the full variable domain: NAGVMQNPRHLVRRRGQEARLRCSPMKGHSHVYWYRQLPEEGLKFMVYLQKENIIDESGMPKERFSAEFPKEGPSILRIQQVVRGDSAAYFCASSKDYNEQFFGPGTRLTVL.